This T cell receptor beta chain was sequenced for a study of OX40 agonist ivuxolimab in advanced cancers. Study in general: Partial responses occurred in Three dose-escalation patients, one with hepatocellular carcinoma and two with cutaneous melanoma.

The V gene end was trimmed by 3 bases and the J gene end by 1 base; junction bases not matched to a gene: 2. The CDR3 length is 14 residues. Germline V gene sequence: CDR1 MDHEN, CDR2 SYDVKM. Researchers took blood at baseline, on cycle 4 day 1, and on cycle 7 day 1. The protocol was immunoSEQ multiplex PCR, while the TCRdb copy is restricted to in-frame clones and leaves out a portion. Seen here are around 48,000 clones, roughly 85% observed once, and the top ten hold roughly 9.9%. The V and J genes are TRBV28 and TRBJ1-2, with TRBD1 matching 7 bases. The origin of this receptor is an adult with an advanced solid tumor such as melanoma, head and neck, liver or kidney cancer. Here the sequenced sample was CD4+ or CD8+ T cells sorted from blood, taken in a trial of the OX40 agonist ivuxolimab. The CDR3: CASSFPGGNYGYTF. CDR3 sequence (DNA): TGTGCCAGCAGTTTCCCAGGGGGTAACTATGGCTACACCTTC.